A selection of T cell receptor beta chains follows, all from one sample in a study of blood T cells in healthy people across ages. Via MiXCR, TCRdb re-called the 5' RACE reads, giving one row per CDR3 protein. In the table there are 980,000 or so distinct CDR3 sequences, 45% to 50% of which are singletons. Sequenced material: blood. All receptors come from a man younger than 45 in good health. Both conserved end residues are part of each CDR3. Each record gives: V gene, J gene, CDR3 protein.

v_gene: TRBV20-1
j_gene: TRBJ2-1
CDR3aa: CSARGGAHHYNEQFF

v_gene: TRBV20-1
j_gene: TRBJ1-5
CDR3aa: CSARAGQPNQPQHF

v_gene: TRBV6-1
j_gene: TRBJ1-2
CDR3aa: CASSVFRTSAFYGYTF

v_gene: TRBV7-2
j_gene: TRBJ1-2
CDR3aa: CASSPTPGVRNGYTF

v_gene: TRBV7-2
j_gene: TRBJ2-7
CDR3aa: CASSSPGQASSYEQYF

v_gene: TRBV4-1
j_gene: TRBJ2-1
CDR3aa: CASSPQPSGNEQFF

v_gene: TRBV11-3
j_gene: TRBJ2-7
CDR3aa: CASSLDQADSYEQYF

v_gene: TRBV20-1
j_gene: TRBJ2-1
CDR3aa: CSATPPFGASSYNEQFF

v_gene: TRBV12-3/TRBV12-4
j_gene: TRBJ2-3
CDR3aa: CASSLSGFADTQYF

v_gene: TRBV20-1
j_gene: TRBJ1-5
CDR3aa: CSALDPGSSNQSQHF

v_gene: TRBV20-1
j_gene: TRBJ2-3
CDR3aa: CSARTGTGGGETDTQYF

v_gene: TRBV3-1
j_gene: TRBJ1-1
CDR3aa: CASSQAGSTPAFF

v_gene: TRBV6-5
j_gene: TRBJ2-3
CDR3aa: CASSYSSGVSTDTQYF

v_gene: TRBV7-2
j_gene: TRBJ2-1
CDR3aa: CASSFHHGDEQFF

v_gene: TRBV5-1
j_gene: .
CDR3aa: CASSPQMWRETQYF

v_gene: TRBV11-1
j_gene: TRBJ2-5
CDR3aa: CASRDREIETQYF